This TCR beta chain was documented in a study of blood T cells in healthy people across ages. At least ten counts were recorded for this clonotype. The antigen remains unidentified. Healthy individuals of Caucasian origin from Russia, aged roughly 6 to 100, served as donors. Combining a sample-barcoded 5' primer with a J-beta primer mix, a second PCR ran for about 7 to 11 cycles. Each sample provided no less than 2.5 million CDR3-containing paired-end reads. Via MiXCR, TCRdb re-called the 5' RACE reads, giving one row per CDR3 protein. Of about 1.7 million distinct CDR3 sequences in the sample, about 30% are singletons; the top ten hold 7.7%. Points from the study as a whole: CMV status of donors was unknown, possibly confounding expanded clonotype changes. PBMCs that were unsorted prevented a conclusive naive versus antigen-experienced comparison.

V gave up 3 bases and J gave up 2 bases, with 11 bases separating them. The CDR3 runs 13 residues. In germline, CDR1 is SQVTM, CDR2 ANQGSEA. The specimen was blood. The clonotype was recovered from a woman aged 30 to 39 in good health. This chain connects TRBV29-1 to TRBJ2-7; D unclear. CDR3 in DNA: TGCAGCGTTGAGTTACGGCGGACCTACGAGCAGTACTTC. Amino acids: CSVELRRTYEQYF.